The 13 T cell receptor beta chains below come from one sample, sequenced in a study of T cell repertoires in cytomegalovirus infection. TCRdb ran MiXCR on the reads and lists one entry per CDR3 protein. The sample has roughly 200,000 distinct CDR3 sequences, roughly 17% seen once. The sequenced sample was CD8+ T cells from PBMCs. The receptors originated from a human donor in good health (CMV status not recorded). Some clones in this sample may be carry-over from other donors' samples.

The V and J genes are TRBV7-6 and TRBJ1-1; no reliable D call. The V and J ends lost 4 bases and 3 bases respectively, with 9 bases between them. Germline CDR1 is SGHVS and CDR2 is FNYEAQ. CDR3 length: 13 residues. The CDR3 nucleotides are TGTGCCAGCAGCTACCAGCAGTACACTGAAGCTTTCTTT. This encodes CASSYQQYTEAFF.

The chain links TRBV28 to TRBJ1-2, with a possible D match to TRBD1 (5 bases). Trimming left V 4 bases short and J 1 base short, with 10 bases between. Per the germline V gene, CDR1 is MDHEN and CDR2 is SYDVKM. The CDR3 has 14 residues. CDR3 sequence: CASSSLTDNYGYTF. CDR3 nucleotide sequence: TGTGCCAGCAGTTCCTTGACAGATAACTATGGCTACACCTTC.

The chain joins TRBV11-2 to TRBJ2-1, with no clear D. The germline V and J ends were trimmed by 0 bases and 2 bases, with 11 bases remaining between them. The CDR3 consists of 16 residues. Germline V gene sequence: CDR1 SGHAT, CDR2 FQNNGV. As DNA, the CDR3 is TGTGCCAGCAGCTTAGACGGCGGATTAGCCTACAATGAGCAGTTCTTC. This codes for CASSLDGGLAYNEQFF.

The chain carries TRBV7-6 and TRBJ2-2; D gene unclear. Germline CDR1 SGHVS, CDR2 FNYEAQ. V was shortened by 5 bases and J by 1 base, with 8 bases between the two germline ends. The CDR3 totals 14 residues. CDR3 in amino acids: CASSRTENTGELFF. The CDR3 region has the DNA TGTGCCAGCAGCCGTACAGAGAACACCGGGGAGCTGTTTTTT.

This clonotype was recorded a few times. This chain connects TRBV14 to TRBJ2-1; TRBD2 agrees at 8 bases. Germline trimming cut 0 bases from V and 4 bases from J; bases unmatched to any gene: 5. This CDR3 region has 16 residues. CDR1 is SGHDN and CDR2 is FVKESK in the germline V gene. CDR3 residues: CASSQDYGGAYNEQFF. Written as DNA, the CDR3 is TGTGCCAGCAGCCAAGATTACGGGGGGGCTTACAATGAGCAGTTCTTC. Filled out from reference TRBV14 and TRBJ2-1, the complete variable domain reads EAGVTQFPSHSVIEKGQTVTLRCDPISGHDNLYWYRRVMGKEIKFLLHFVKESKQDESGMPNNRFLAERTGGTYSTLKVQPAELEDSGVYFCASSQDYGGAYNEQFFGPGTRLTVL.

This clonotype has a handful of counts. The chain employs TRBV29-1 and TRBJ2-1; D gene unclear. This CDR3 is built from 10 residues. Germline CDR1 is SQVTM and CDR2 is ANQGSEA. V gave up 7 bases and J gave up 6 bases, with 7 bases separating them. In DNA, the CDR3 is TGCAGCGCCGCTCTCAATGAGCAGTTCTTC. Its protein is CSAALNEQFF.

Only a few counts were recorded for this clonotype. The V call is TRBV4-2, the J call TRBJ2-3; D ambiguous. The ends were cut back, 4 bases at V and 1 base at J, with 12 bases in the middle. CDR1 and CDR2 (germline): LGHNA, YNFKEQ. The length of the CDR3 is 15 residues. CDR3: CASSPRAWGTDTQYF. DNA of the CDR3: TGTGCCAGCAGCCCCCGAGCGTGGGGCACAGATACGCAGTATTTT.

The V and J genes are TRBV7-8 and TRBJ2-7; tentatively, D is TRBD1 (6 bases). The ends were cut back, 4 bases at V and 3 bases at J, with 13 bases in the middle. This CDR3 has 14 amino acids. CDR1 is SGHVS, CDR2 FQNEAQ, per germline. This chain's CDR3 is CASSSRGSDYEQYF. CDR3 nucleotide sequence: TGTGCCAGCAGCTCCAGGGGTTCGGACTACGAGCAGTACTTC.

The chain carries TRBV7-9 and TRBJ1-2; D is unclear. CDR1 and CDR2 (germline): SEHNR, FQNEAQ (reference sequence). This CDR3 is built from 15 residues. V was clipped by 6 bases and J by 4 bases, with 18 bases between them. The CDR3: CASSSSEGTSYGYTF. CDR3 DNA sequence: TGTGCCAGCAGTTCGTCGGAGGGCACGAGCTATGGCTACACCTTC.

This clonotype has at least ten counts. The chain employs TRBV2 and TRBJ2-7, with 7 bases identical to TRBD1. Germline trimming cut 4 bases from V and 0 bases from J; bases unmatched to any gene: 0. Germline values: CDR1 SNHLY, CDR2 FYNNEI. The CDR3 extends over 13 amino acids. CDR3 in DNA: TGTGCCAGCAGTGGGGACAGCTCCTACGAGCAGTACTTC. Translating it yields CASSGDSSYEQYF.

The table lists this clonotype with a few counts. The chain carries TRBV4-1 and TRBJ1-2; TRBD1 aligns across 8 bases. CDR1 is MGHRA, CDR2 YSYEKL, per germline. The CDR3 loop spans 16 amino acids. Germline trimming cut 1 base from V and 8 bases from J; bases unmatched to any gene: 12. The CDR3 sequence: CASSQVQDRGRGGYTF. In nucleotides, the CDR3 is TGCGCCAGCAGCCAAGTTCAAGACAGGGGCAGGGGCGGCTACACCTTC.

This clonotype was picked up a small number of times. This sequence joins TRBV28 and TRBJ1-5; D remains unclear. Per the germline V gene, CDR1 is MDHEN and CDR2 is SYDVKM. The length of the CDR3 is 15 residues. Trimming removed 1 base at V and 3 bases at J, with 10 bases between. The CDR3 DNA is TGTGCCAGCAGTTTATTTAAGGGCTACAATCAGCCCCAGCATTTT. Translating it yields CASSLFKGYNQPQHF.

This chain connects TRBV7-9 to TRBJ1-1; 9 positions agree with TRBD1. The CDR3 covers 14 residues. Trimming cost V 5 bases and J 6 bases; bases outside gene matches: 7. CDR1 and CDR2 (germline): SEHNR, FQNEAQ (reference sequence). This chain's CDR3 is CASSQTGGQAEAFF. The CDR3 DNA reads as TGTGCCAGCAGCCAGACAGGGGGACAAGCTGAAGCTTTCTTT.